This TCR beta chain was retrieved from a study of blood T cells in healthy people across ages. This CDR3 has 16 amino acids. Germline assignment: CDR1 SEHNR and CDR2 FQNEAQ (reference sequence). V trimming: 5 bases; J trimming: 2 bases; junction bases outside the gene matches: 10. Then a second PCR, running about 6 to 12 cycles, was carried out with a sample-barcoded 5' primer and a J-beta primer mix. TCRdb processed the 5' RACE reads anew with MiXCR; each CDR3 protein has one entry. This sample yields 800,000 to 900,000 distinct CDR3 sequences, of which around 62% are seen a single time; 25% to 35% belongs to the top ten. There are a few counts of this clonotype.

Sequencing was done on a sample of blood. This sequence was found in a young man in good health. This rearrangement joins TRBV7-9 to TRBJ2-3; TRBD1 matches 7 bases. This CDR3 is CASSPRAGTDTDTQYF. The CDR3 nucleotides are TGTGCCAGCAGCCCCCGAGCCGGGACAGACACAGATACGCAGTATTTT.